The text below deals with one T cell receptor (beta chain). The data derive from a study of regulatory T cells in long-lasting Graves disease. CDR3-region Arm-PCR and iRepertoire HTBI primers produced the TCR beta libraries. TCRdb processed the multiplex PCR reads anew with MiXCR; each CDR3 protein has one entry. The sample has approximately 490,000 distinct CDR3 sequences; 15% to 20% are singletons. The V end was cut by 3 bases, the J end by 0 bases, with 7 bases between. CDR1 LNHDA and CDR2 SQIVND come from the germline V gene (reference sequence). This CDR3 has 14 residues. The time point here: newly diagnosed GD, antithyroid drugs for less than 3 months. Scientists built the TCR library using RNA that was extracted from PBMCs. These same data were also listed under a study on T cells in Graves' hyperthyroidism and ophthalmopathy.

Sample: peripheral blood mononuclear cells (PBMCs), taken at new diagnosis, from a patient treated with antithyroid drugs. The chain joins TRBV19 to TRBJ2-3; TRBD2 might be the D (5 bases). The sequence was collected from a man aged 35 to 55 with Graves disease. CDR3 in amino acids: CASSIRTSTDTQYF. The CDR3 DNA is TGTGCCAGTAGTATCAGGACTAGCACAGATACGCAGTATTTT.